This T cell receptor beta chain stems from a study of blood T cell repertoires in COVID-19. In the study overall: Samples representing acute and convalescent COVID-19 were sourced from the United States, Italy and Spain.

Measured with immunoSEQ multiplex PCR; TCRdb has only the in-frame clones, and not every one. The table includes a few hundred thousand clones, approximately 84% detected once. The CDR3 is 14 amino acids. V lost 5 bases to trimming and J lost 6 bases; unmatched junction nucleotides: 8. Germline V gene sequence: CDR1 SQVTM, CDR2 ANQGSEA. Living in roughly 23 US areas, the participants were between roughly 18 and 90 years of age. Donors were grouped by their self-reported clinical history. Donors of Cohort 3 who recovered were those that had two negative PCRs, clearance, or symptom resolution. V gene TRBV29-1 combines with J gene TRBJ2-3; 10 bases fit TRBD1. Sample: PBMCs or T cells enriched from blood (not recorded which). The clonotype originates from a woman in her twenties or thirties who had recovered from COVID-19. CDR3 nucleotide sequence: TGCAGCGTTCGGACAGGGGGTTCGGGGGATACGCAGTATTTT. Translated, it gives CSVRTGGSGDTQYF.